The next 2 T cell receptor beta chains were all read from a single sample in a study of read filtering for tumor transcriptome and immune sequencing. The library was built from 400 ng RNA with molecular barcoded adaptors for alpha/delta and beta/gamma chains. TCRdb re-called the reads through MiXCR, storing one row per CDR3 protein. The repertoire consists of 37,000 or so distinct CDR3 sequences, with roughly an eighth occurring once and the leading ten covering about 40%. What was sequenced was a population of CD138-negative cells sorted from bone marrow. The receptors here all came from a donor at least 40 years old with multiple myeloma.

This clonotype was counted ten times or more. The J gene is TRBJ1-5, the V gene TRBV7-9; 7 positions match TRBD1. This CDR3 has 14 amino acids. V gave up 8 bases and J gave up 2 bases; unmatched junction bases: 6. CDR1 and CDR2 from the germline V gene are SEHNR and FQNEAQ (reference sequence). The CDR3 is CASQQGTGNQPQHF. The CDR3 DNA reads TGTGCCAGCCAACAGGGGACTGGCAATCAGCCCCAGCATTTT. The full variable domain, with the rest looked up from reference TRBV7-9 and TRBJ1-5, is DTGVSQNPRHKITKRGQNVTFRCDPISEHNRLYWYRQTLGQGPEFLTYFQNEAQLEKSRLLSDRFSAERPKGSFSTLEIQRTEQGDSAMYLCASQQGTGNQPQHFGDGTRLSIL.

At least ten counts were recorded for this clonotype. The CDR3 sequence: CASRGTDRGKTDTQYF. CDR3 DNA sequence: TGTGCCAGCAGGGGAACCGACAGGGGAAAAACAGATACGCAGTATTTT. The rearrangement links TRBV2 to TRBJ2-3, with 8 bases aligning to TRBD1. V lost 6 bases and J lost 3; bases outside the gene matches: 11. The CDR3 is 16 amino acids. Germline lookup yields CDR1 SNHLY and CDR2 FYNNEI.